Sequencing of this TCR beta chain was carried out in a study of T cells in Graves' hyperthyroidism and ophthalmopathy. This clonotype was found many times. What it binds is unknown. Amplification of TCR beta CDR3 regions was performed using RNA transcripts as template. The TCR CDR3 was amplified in a first-round RT-PCR using the HTBI primer set. Each CDR3 protein is one row after TCRdb ran MiXCR on the multiplex PCR reads. The sample includes about 560,000 distinct CDR3 sequences, roughly a sixth seen only once; the top ten take around 18%. Per germline, CDR1 KGHDR and CDR2 SFDVKD. Trimming cost V 5 bases and J 5 bases; bases outside gene matches: 27. The CDR3 is 23 residues long. Stable hyperthyroidism: no ophthalmopathy progression over 18 months of follow-up. Uncontrolled infections, other autoimmune diseases, pregnancy or lactation led to exclusion of patients. Study conclusions and caveats: Researchers report that a 13 V-J model separated ophthalmopathy from stable hyperthyroidism. Peripheral blood also featured most of the thyroid clonotypes expanded above 0.001.

Specimen: blood. This sequence was found in a woman aged 18-29 years with Graves' hyperthyroidism. The chain couples TRBV24-1 to TRBJ2-1, with 12 positions matching TRBD1. DNA of the CDR3: TGTGCCACCAGTGGTACCAGGAGGGACAGGGGGCGAGAGGTGGGGGGGGACGACAATGAGCAGTTCTTC. This sequence encodes CATSGTRRDRGREVGGDDNEQFF.